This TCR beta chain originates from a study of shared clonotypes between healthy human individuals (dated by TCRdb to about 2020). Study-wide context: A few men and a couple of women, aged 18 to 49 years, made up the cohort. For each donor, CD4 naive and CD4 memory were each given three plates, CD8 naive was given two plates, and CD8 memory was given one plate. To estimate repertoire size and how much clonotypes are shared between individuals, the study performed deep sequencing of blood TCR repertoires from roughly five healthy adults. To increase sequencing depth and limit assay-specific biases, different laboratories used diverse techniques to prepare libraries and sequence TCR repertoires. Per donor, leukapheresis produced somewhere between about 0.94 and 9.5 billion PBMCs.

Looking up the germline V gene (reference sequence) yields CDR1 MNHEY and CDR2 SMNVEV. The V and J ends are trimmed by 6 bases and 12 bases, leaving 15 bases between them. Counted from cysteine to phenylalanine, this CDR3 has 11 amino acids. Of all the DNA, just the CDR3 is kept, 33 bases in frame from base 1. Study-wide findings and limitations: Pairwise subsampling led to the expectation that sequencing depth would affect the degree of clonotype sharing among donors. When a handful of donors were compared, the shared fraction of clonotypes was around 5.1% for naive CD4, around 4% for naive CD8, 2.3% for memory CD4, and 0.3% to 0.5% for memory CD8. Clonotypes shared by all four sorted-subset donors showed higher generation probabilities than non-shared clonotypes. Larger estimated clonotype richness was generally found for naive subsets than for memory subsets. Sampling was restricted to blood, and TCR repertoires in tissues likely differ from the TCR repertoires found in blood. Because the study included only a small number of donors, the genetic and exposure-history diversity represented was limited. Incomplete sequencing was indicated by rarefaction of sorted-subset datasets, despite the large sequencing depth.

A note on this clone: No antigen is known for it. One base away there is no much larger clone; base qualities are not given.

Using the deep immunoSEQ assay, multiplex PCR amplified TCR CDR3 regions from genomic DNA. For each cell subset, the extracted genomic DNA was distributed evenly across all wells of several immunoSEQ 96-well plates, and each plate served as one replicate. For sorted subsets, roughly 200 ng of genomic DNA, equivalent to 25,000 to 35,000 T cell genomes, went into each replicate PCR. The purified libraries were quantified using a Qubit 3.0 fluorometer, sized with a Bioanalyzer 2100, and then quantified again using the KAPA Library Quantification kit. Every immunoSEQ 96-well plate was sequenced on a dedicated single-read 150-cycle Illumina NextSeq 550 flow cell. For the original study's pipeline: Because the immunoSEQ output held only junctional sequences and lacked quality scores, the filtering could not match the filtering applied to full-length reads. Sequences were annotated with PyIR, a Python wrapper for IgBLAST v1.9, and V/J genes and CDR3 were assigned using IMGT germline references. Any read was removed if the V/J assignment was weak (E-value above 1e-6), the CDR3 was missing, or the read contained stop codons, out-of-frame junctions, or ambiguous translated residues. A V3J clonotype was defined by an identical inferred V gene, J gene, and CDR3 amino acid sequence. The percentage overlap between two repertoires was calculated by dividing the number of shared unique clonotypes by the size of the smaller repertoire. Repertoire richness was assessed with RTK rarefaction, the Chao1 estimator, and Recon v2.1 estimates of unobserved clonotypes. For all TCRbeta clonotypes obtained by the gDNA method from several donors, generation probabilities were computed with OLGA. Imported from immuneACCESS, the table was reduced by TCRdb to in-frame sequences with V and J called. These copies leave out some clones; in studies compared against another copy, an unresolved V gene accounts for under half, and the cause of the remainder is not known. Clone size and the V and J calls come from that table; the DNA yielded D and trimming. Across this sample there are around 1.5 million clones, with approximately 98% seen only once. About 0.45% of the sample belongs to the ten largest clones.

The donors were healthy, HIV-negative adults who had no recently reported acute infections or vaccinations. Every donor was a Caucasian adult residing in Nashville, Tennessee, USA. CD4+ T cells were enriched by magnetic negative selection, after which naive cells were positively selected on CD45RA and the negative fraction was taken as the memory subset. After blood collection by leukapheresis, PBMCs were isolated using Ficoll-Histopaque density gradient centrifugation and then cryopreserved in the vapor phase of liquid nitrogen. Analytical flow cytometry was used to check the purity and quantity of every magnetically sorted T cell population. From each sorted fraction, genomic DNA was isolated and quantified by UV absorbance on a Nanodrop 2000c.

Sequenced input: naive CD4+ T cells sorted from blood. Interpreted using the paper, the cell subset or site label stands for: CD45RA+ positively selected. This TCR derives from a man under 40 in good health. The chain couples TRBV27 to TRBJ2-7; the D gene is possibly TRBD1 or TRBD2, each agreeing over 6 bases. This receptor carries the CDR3 CASRFGGRMYF. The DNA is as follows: TGTGCCAGCAGGTTTGGGGGGCGGATGTACTTC.